These 32 T cell receptor beta chains originate from one sample sequenced in a study of follicular helper T cells after annual influenza vaccination. Repertoires were generated with immunoSEQ multiplex PCR, while TCRdb's copy carries only in-frame clones and drops some. The sample has around 5,600 clones, 80% to 85% seen once. Sample time point: 2015-2016 season, pre-vaccination. Sequenced here: CXCR5- memory CD4+ T cells sorted from blood, sampled on the day of influenza vaccination. Receptors originate from an adult who received the influenza vaccine.

This chain joins TRBV7-2 and TRBJ2-1, with a weak D call TRBD1 (6 bases). Per the germline V gene, CDR1 is SGHTA and CDR2 is FQGNSA. The CDR3 loop spans 12 amino acids. Between the trimmed V and J ends, which lost 1 base and 9 bases, there was a span of 7 bases. The CDR3 is CASSLGRGEQFF. CDR3 coding DNA: TGTGCCAGCAGCTTAGGCAGGGGTGAGCAGTTCTTC.

V and J are TRBV19 and TRBJ2-2; D might be TRBD1 or TRBD2, each matching 5 bases. Germline V gene lookup returns CDR1 LNHDA and CDR2 SQIVND (reference sequence). V shed 6 bases and J shed 3 bases, with 17 bases lying between them. The CDR3 length is 16 residues. Here the CDR3 DNA reads TGTGCCAGTAGACTTCACACCGGGACGGACACCGGGGAGCTGTTTTTT. Protein product: CASRLHTGTDTGELFF.

This chain connects TRBV7-8 to TRBJ2-1, with a tentative D call TRBD2 (5 bases). Per the germline V gene, CDR1 is SGHVS and CDR2 is FQNEAQ. This CDR3 is 14 amino acids long. Trimming shortened V by 8 bases and J by 5 bases, and 16 bases separated the two germline ends. The CDR3: CASASGSGHNEQFF. The CDR3 DNA follows: TGTGCCAGCGCTTCGGGGAGCGGCCACAATGAGCAGTTCTTC.

This clone occurred once. The rearrangement joins TRBV7-2 to TRBJ1-2; TRBD1 might be the D (6 bases). The germline V gene has CDR1 SGHTA and CDR2 FQGNSA. This CDR3 has 14 amino acids. The V and J ends lost 3 bases and 7 bases respectively, with 15 bases between them. CDR3 in DNA: TGTGCCAGCAGCTTTAGGACAGCCCAGGGTGGCTACACCTTC. Translation: CASSFRTAQGGYTF.

In DNA, the CDR3 is TGTGCCAGCAGCCCCCCGTCTGGTTACGAGCAGTACTTC. Translation gives CASSPPSGYEQYF. The chain joins TRBV9 to TRBJ2-7; no clear D. Germline V lookup: CDR1 SGDLS, CDR2 YYNGEE. V was clipped by 4 bases and J by 4 bases, with 12 bases between them. The CDR3 length is 13 residues.

The rearrangement joins TRBV5-1 to TRBJ2-7; D perhaps matches TRBD2 (5 bases). This CDR3 is 14 amino acids long. V lost 2 bases, J lost 6 bases, and 15 bases lay in between. CDR1 and CDR2 from the germline V gene are SGHRS and YFSETQ. The CDR3 bases are TGCGCCAGCAGCTTCACTAGGCCCTCGGGCGAGCAGTACTTC. Translated: CASSFTRPSGEQYF.

The chain is built from TRBV15 and TRBJ2-7; 9 nucleotides agree with TRBD1. Germline V lookup: CDR1 LNHNV, CDR2 YYDKDF (reference sequence). CDR3 length: 14 amino acids. J gave up 3 bases and V 4 bases, and 4 bases lay outside the gene matches. CDR3 residues: CATSMPGQGYEQYF. In nucleotides, the CDR3 is TGTGCCACCAGCATGCCGGGACAGGGCTACGAGCAGTACTTC.

This rearrangement joins TRBV4-1 to TRBJ2-6, with TRBD1 matching over 10 bases. J was trimmed by 0 bases and V by 6 bases; bases with no gene match: 2. Germline V gives CDR1 MGHRA, CDR2 YSYEKL. The CDR3 runs 16 residues. In nucleotides, the CDR3 is TGCGCCAGCAGGACAGGGGGCCTCTCTGGGGCCAACGTCCTGACTTTC. Residues: CASRTGGLSGANVLTF.

The rearrangement joins TRBV7-9 to TRBJ1-4, with 8 bases identical to TRBD1. The CDR3 length is 15 residues. From germline, CDR1 is SEHNR and CDR2 FQNEAQ (reference sequence). Trimming cost V 4 bases and J 5 bases; bases outside gene matches: 6. CDR3 sequence (DNA): TGTGCCAGCAGCTCACACCGGGACAGGAATGAAAAACTGTTTTTT. Translation: CASSSHRDRNEKLFF. The full variable domain, completed using reference TRBV7-9 and TRBJ1-4, is DTGVSQNPRHKITKRGQNVTFRCDPISEHNRLYWYRQTLGQGPEFLTYFQNEAQLEKSRLLSDRFSAERPKGSFSTLEIQRTEQGDSAMYLCASSSHRDRNEKLFFGSGTQLSVL.

The CDR3 reads CASSRTVNTEAFF. Written as DNA, the CDR3 is TGTGCCAGCAGTCGGACCGTTAACACTGAAGCTTTCTTT. The chain employs TRBV28 and TRBJ1-1; D is uncertain. Trimming cost V 5 bases and J 2 bases, with 9 bases left between them. This CDR3 contains 13 residues. Germline CDR1 MDHEN, CDR2 SYDVKM.

This sequence joins TRBV29-1 and TRBJ1-2; D might be TRBD1 (5 bases). Between the trimmed V and J ends, which lost 7 bases and 6 bases, there was a span of 12 bases. Germline-derived CDR1 and CDR2 are SQVTM and ANQGSEA. This CDR3 is 11 amino acids long. The CDR3 nucleotides are TGCAGCGGGCGGGGGGTGGATGGCTACACCTTC. This translates into CSGRGVDGYTF.

This sequence joins TRBV5-1 and TRBJ2-2, with TRBD1 identical over 9 bases. From germline, CDR1 is SGHRS and CDR2 YFSETQ. Trimming took 4 bases from V and 1 from J; bases not matched to a gene: 5. This CDR3 spans 16 amino acids. The CDR3 DNA is TGCGCCAGCAGCCAAACGGGACAGGGGAACACCGGGGAGCTGTTTTTT. Protein product: CASSQTGQGNTGELFF.

The chain joins TRBV7-8 to TRBJ2-7; tentatively, D is TRBD1 or TRBD2 (5 bases each). V lost 3 bases to trimming and J lost 5 bases, with 17 bases between them. In germline, CDR1 is SGHVS, CDR2 FQNEAQ. The CDR3 length is 15 residues. CDR3 nucleotide sequence: TGTGCCAGCAGCTTTGGGGCTCAACGGGAACACGAGCAGTACTTC. This codes for CASSFGAQREHEQYF.

The V call is TRBV18, the J call TRBJ1-1; no clear D gene. V lost 8 bases and J 0 bases, leaving 13 bases between the germline ends. This CDR3 spans 14 amino acids. Germline V CDR1 and CDR2: KGHSH, LQKENI. The CDR3 reads CASATGVMNTEAFF. CDR3 DNA: TGTGCCAGCGCAACCGGTGTTATGAACACTGAAGCTTTCTTT.

The chain has TRBV29-1 and TRBJ2-6; 11 bases map to TRBD1. This CDR3 region has 16 residues. CDR1 and CDR2 (germline): SQVTM, ANQGSEA. J lost 3 bases, V lost 3 bases, and 4 bases had no gene match. The CDR3 loop is CSVEDRGPIGANVLTF. DNA of the CDR3: TGCAGCGTTGAGGACAGGGGGCCTATTGGGGCCAACGTCCTGACTTTC.

The chain couples TRBV19 to TRBJ2-2; 8 nucleotides match TRBD1. The germline V gene encodes CDR1 LNHDA and CDR2 SQIVND (reference sequence). This CDR3 comprises 16 residues. The junction had 8 bases not matched to a gene; V was cut back by 8 bases and J by 0 bases. The CDR3 loop reads CASGGLRGPNTGELFF. The CDR3 DNA reads TGTGCCAGTGGAGGCCTCAGGGGGCCGAACACCGGGGAGCTGTTTTTT.

This rearrangement joins TRBV4-1 to TRBJ1-1; TRBD1 agrees at 10 bases. Trimming cost V 1 base and J 8 bases; bases outside gene matches: 16. The CDR3 has 18 residues. Germline V gene sequence: CDR1 MGHRA, CDR2 YSYEKL. The CDR3, as DNA: TGCGCCAGCAGCCAAGGTGGGACAGGGGACGCCCAAATTAAAGAAGCTTTCTTT. Translation gives CASSQGGTGDAQIKEAFF.

The V and J genes are TRBV9 and TRBJ2-1; 10 bases are shared with TRBD2. The CDR3 consists of 16 residues. Trimming cost V 3 bases and J 4 bases; bases outside gene matches: 7. Per the germline V gene, CDR1 is SGDLS and CDR2 is YYNGEE. This CDR3 is CASSAMGAGGYNEQFF. The CDR3 DNA follows: TGTGCCAGCAGCGCAATGGGAGCGGGAGGGTACAATGAGCAGTTCTTC. The complete variable domain, with remaining parts taken from reference TRBV9 and TRBJ2-1, reads DSGVTQTPKHLITATGQRVTLRCSPRSGDLSVYWYQQSLDQGLQFLIQYYNGEERAKGNILERFSAQQFPDLHSELNLSSLELGDSALYFCASSAMGAGGYNEQFFGPGTRLTVL.

The V call is TRBV10-3, the J call TRBJ2-3; D is uncertain. The CDR3 runs 17 residues. Germline values: CDR1 ENHRY, CDR2 SYGVKD. V gave up 6 bases and J gave up 0 bases, with 19 bases separating them. The chain's CDR3 is CAIRTPPGRSSTDTQYF. CDR3 nucleotides: TGTGCCATCAGGACCCCCCCGGGCCGGAGTAGCACAGATACGCAGTATTTT.

The gene calls are TRBV10-3 and TRBJ1-5; tentatively, D is TRBD1 (6 bases). Looked up from germline, CDR1 is ENHRY and CDR2 is SYGVKD. The V end was cut by 3 bases, the J end by 3 bases, with 12 bases between. The CDR3 covers 15 residues. The CDR3 sequence: CAISESRDNNQPQHF. In DNA, the CDR3 is TGTGCCATCAGTGAATCCCGGGACAACAATCAGCCCCAGCATTTT.

The V call is TRBV6-5, the J call TRBJ1-5; 7 bases are shared with TRBD1. Germline trimming cut 6 bases from V and 4 bases from J; bases unmatched to any gene: 3. This CDR3 is built from 13 residues. CDR1 MNHEY and CDR2 SVGAGI come from the germline V gene. CDR3 protein: CASRRDSNQPQHF. In nucleotides, the CDR3 is TGTGCCAGCAGGCGGGACAGTAATCAGCCCCAGCATTTT.

This chain joins TRBV2 and TRBJ1-3; TRBD1 agrees at 9 bases. This CDR3 is 14 amino acids long. CDR1 SNHLY and CDR2 FYNNEI come from the germline V gene. The ends lost 9 bases at V and 2 bases at J; junction bases unmatched: 5. As DNA, the CDR3 is TGTGCCAGTGCCGGGACAGGGACTGGAAACACCATATATTTT. This encodes CASAGTGTGNTIYF.

The rearrangement joins TRBV9 to TRBJ1-1, with D hard to call. Germline CDR1 and CDR2: SGDLS and YYNGEE. Deletions cut 3 bases from V and 2 bases from J, with 11 bases between. The CDR3 has 14 amino acids. In DNA, the CDR3 is TGTGCCAGCAGCGCCACAACGGCCAACACTGAAGCTTTCTTT. It is translated as CASSATTANTEAFF. Filled out from reference TRBV9 and TRBJ1-1, the complete variable domain reads DSGVTQTPKHLITATGQRVTLRCSPRSGDLSVYWYQQSLDQGLQFLIQYYNGEERAKGNILERFSAQQFPDLHSELNLSSLELGDSALYFCASSATTANTEAFFGQGTRLTVV.

The chain combines TRBV2 with TRBJ2-4; 7 bases fit TRBD2. Germline V gives CDR1 SNHLY, CDR2 FYNNEI. The CDR3 consists of 12 residues. With V trimmed by 5 bases and J by 9 bases, 4 bases remained unmatched. The CDR3 coding sequence is TGTGCCAGCAGTCCCCAGCGGGGCATTCAGTACTTC. Translation: CASSPQRGIQYF.

This clone appeared a single time. The CDR3 sequence is CASSSAGTGYETQYF. CDR3 nucleotides: TGTGCCAGCAGCTCCGCCGGGACAGGGTATGAGACCCAGTACTTC. The V and J genes are TRBV7-2 and TRBJ2-5; 9 bases map to TRBD1. V dropped 4 bases and J dropped 5; count of bases not matched to a gene: 8. The CDR3 is 15 residues long. Germline-derived CDR1 and CDR2 are SGHTA and FQGNSA.

The chain links TRBV7-9 to TRBJ2-3; 7 positions match TRBD2. The CDR3 covers 15 residues. The ends lost 3 bases at V and 1 base at J; junction bases unmatched: 4. Germline CDR1 and CDR2: SEHNR and FQNEAQ (reference sequence). CDR3 in DNA: TGTGCCAGCAGCTTGTCTGCGGGGGGCACAGATACGCAGTATTTT. It yields the protein CASSLSAGGTDTQYF. Full variable domain (rest looked up from reference TRBV7-9 and TRBJ2-3): DTGVSQNPRHKITKRGQNVTFRCDPISEHNRLYWYRQTLGQGPEFLTYFQNEAQLEKSRLLSDRFSAERPKGSFSTLEIQRTEQGDSAMYLCASSLSAGGTDTQYFGPGTRLTVL.

This rearrangement joins TRBV5-4 to TRBJ2-3, with 14 bases aligning to TRBD2. The CDR3 length is 16 residues. Germline V gene data show CDR1 as SGHNT and CDR2 as YYREEE (reference sequence). After removal of 4 bases from V and 4 bases from J, the junction contained 5 bases not matched to a gene. The CDR3 loop reads CASSLRLAGGPDTQYF. The CDR3 region has the DNA TGTGCCAGCAGCCTTCGACTAGCGGGGGGGCCAGATACGCAGTATTTT.

The chain is built from TRBV5-1 and TRBJ1-4; possibly TRBD1 for D (5 bases). Germline V gene data show CDR1 as SGHRS and CDR2 as YFSETQ. V gave up 4 bases and J gave up 0 bases, with 16 bases separating them. The CDR3 covers 17 residues. The CDR3 loop is CASSVGGGFSTNEKLFF. DNA of the CDR3: TGCGCCAGCAGCGTGGGGGGAGGGTTCTCAACTAATGAAAAACTGTTTTTT.

This chain links TRBV10-3 with TRBJ2-3, with 13 bases lining up with TRBD2. Germline loops: CDR1 ENHRY, CDR2 SYGVKD. The CDR3 spans 15 residues. The J segment lost 6 bases and the V segment lost 2 bases, leaving 2 bases of the junction unmatched. The CDR3: CAISEGLAGADTQYF. The CDR3 DNA is TGTGCCATCAGTGAGGGACTAGCGGGAGCCGATACGCAGTATTTT.

The DNA for the CDR3 is TGTGCCAGTAGCCGACAGGGAAATAATTCACCCCTCCACTTT. It yields the protein CASSRQGNNSPLHF. The rearrangement uses TRBV19 and TRBJ1-6, with TRBD1 matching 7 bases. The CDR3 has 14 amino acids. V lost 6 bases, J lost 5 bases, and 4 bases stayed unmatched. Germline CDR1 reads LNHDA; CDR2 reads SQIVND (reference sequence).

This clone was picked up a small number of times. The CDR3 is CASRETGVGTYEQYF. Here the CDR3 DNA reads TGTGCCAGCCGGGAGACAGGGGTCGGAACCTACGAGCAGTACTTC. J is TRBJ2-7 and V is TRBV18; 8 bases agree with TRBD1. The CDR3 loop spans 15 amino acids. With 8 bases clipped from V and 2 bases from J, the junction kept 11 bases outside the gene matches. Germline CDR1 and CDR2: KGHSH and LQKENI.

This clone was observed a handful of times. This chain connects TRBV19 to TRBJ1-1; tentative D call: TRBD1 (5 bases). CDR1 and CDR2 (germline): LNHDA, SQIVND (reference sequence). The CDR3 runs to 15 residues. Trimming took 5 bases from V and 1 from J, leaving 14 bases between them. In nucleotides, the CDR3 is TGTGCCAGTAGTCCACCGGAGAGGGGGAACACTGAAGCTTTCTTT. The encoded protein is CASSPPERGNTEAFF.